This TCR beta chain was recorded in a study of shared clonotypes between healthy human individuals. Study-level information: Donors had three CD4 naive, three CD4 memory, two CD8 naive and one CD8 memory plate apiece.

There were only Caucasian adults among the donors, and all lived in Nashville, Tennessee. Germline lookup yields CDR1 SEHNR and CDR2 FQNEAQ (reference sequence). V was pared by 5 bases and J by 1 base, with 12 bases between. The CDR3 is 15 residues long. Broader study findings: Relative to memory subsets, naive subsets generally showed larger estimated richness.

At the deep level, the assay was run. Measured with immunoSEQ multiplex PCR; TCRdb has only the in-frame clones, and not every one. The sample holds roughly 300,000 clones, more than 60% seen once. This clone has just a few counts. Its antigen is undetermined. The specimen was memory CD4+ T cells sorted from blood. Subset of the sample: CD45RA-negative fraction. J is TRBJ1-5 and V is TRBV7-9; D may be TRBD1 (6 bases). The receptor comes from a man younger than 45 in good health. The CDR3 sequence is CASSTSGTSNQPQHF. Written as DNA, the CDR3 is TGTGCCAGCAGCACCTCCGGGACAAGCAATCAGCCCCAGCATTTT. Supplemented by reference TRBV7-9 and TRBJ1-5, the full variable domain reads DTGVSQNPRHKITKRGQNVTFRCDPISEHNRLYWYRQTLGQGPEFLTYFQNEAQLEKSRLLSDRFSAERPKGSFSTLEIQRTEQGDSAMYLCASSTSGTSNQPQHFGDGTRLSIL.